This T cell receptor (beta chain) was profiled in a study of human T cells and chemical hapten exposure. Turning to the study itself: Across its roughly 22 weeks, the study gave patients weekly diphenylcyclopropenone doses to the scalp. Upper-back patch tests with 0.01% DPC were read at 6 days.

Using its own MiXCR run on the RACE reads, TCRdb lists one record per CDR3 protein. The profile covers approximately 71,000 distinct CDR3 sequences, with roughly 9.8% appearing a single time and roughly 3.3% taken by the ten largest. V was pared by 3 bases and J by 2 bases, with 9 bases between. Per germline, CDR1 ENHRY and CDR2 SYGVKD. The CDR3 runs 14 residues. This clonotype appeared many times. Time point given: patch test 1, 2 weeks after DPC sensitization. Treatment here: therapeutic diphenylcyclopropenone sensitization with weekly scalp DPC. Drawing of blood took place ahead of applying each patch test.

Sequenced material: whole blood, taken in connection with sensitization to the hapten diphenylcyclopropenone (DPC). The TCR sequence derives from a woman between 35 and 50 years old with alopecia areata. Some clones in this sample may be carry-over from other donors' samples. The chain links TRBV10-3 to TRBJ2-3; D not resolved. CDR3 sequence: CAISERSNTDTQYF. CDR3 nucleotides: TGTGCCATCAGTGAACGATCTAACACAGATACGCAGTATTTT.